This TCR beta chain was recovered during a study of blood T cells in healthy people across ages. Overall study results and limits: Older age coincided with a roughly linear decline in TCR beta diversity per million T cells.

Then a second PCR, running roughly 7 to 11 cycles, was carried out with a sample-barcoded 5' primer and a J-beta primer mix. TCRdb redid the calling of the 5' RACE reads with MiXCR, one entry per CDR3 protein. This sample has approximately 830,000 distinct CDR3 sequences, with 62% found just once. With respect to this clonotype: Its antigen remains unknown.

Each sample had at least 6.5 million PBMCs isolated. Trimming took 5 bases from V and 6 from J, leaving 11 bases between them. The CDR3 is made up of 13 amino acids. The sample taken for sequencing was blood. The sequence derives from a man under 40 in good health. This chain connects TRBV12-3 or TRBV12-4 to TRBJ2-1; the D gene is possibly TRBD2 (5 bases). The CDR3 spells CASSPTRSNEQFF. DNA of the CDR3: TGTGCCAGCAGTCCCACTAGGTCCAATGAGCAGTTCTTC.